This T cell receptor (beta chain) was observed in a study of T cells in localized non-small cell lung cancer. General study findings and limits: The appearance of a median roughly 53 of the top 100 tumor clones was seen in adjacent lung. Uninvolved adjacent lung showed higher T cell clonality than tumor.

Sequencing was performed with immunoSEQ multiplex PCR; in TCRdb, only in-frame clones are kept and a portion is missing. Among about 1,300 clones listed, around a quarter were seen once. Taken at least 2 cm from the tumor margin, the adjacent lung showed no atypia. Concerning this clone: Its antigen remains unknown.

The germline CDR1 and CDR2 sequences are SGHRS and YFSETQ. The trim removed 2 bases at V and 0 bases at J, leaving 5 bases unmatched. The CDR3 loop spans 15 amino acids. The V call is TRBV5-1, the J call TRBJ2-7, with 7 bases fitting TRBD2. The source material was normal lung tissue next to the tumor, sampled before any cancer treatment. This TCR was recovered from a woman aged 40-75 years with stage I squamous cell lung carcinoma. The CDR3 region has the DNA TGCGCCAGCAGCTTATCAAGCGGGGCCTCCTACGAGCAGTACTTC. Residues: CASSLSSGASYEQYF. Full variable domain (remainder filled in from reference TRBV5-1 and TRBJ2-7): KAGVTQTPRYLIKTRGQQVTLSCSPISGHRSVSWYQQTPGQGLQFLFEYFSETQRNKGNFPGRFSGRQFSNSRSEMNVSTLELGDSALYLCASSLSSGASYEQYFGPGTRLTVT.